One and the same sample provided the 14 T cell receptor beta chains below, sequenced in a study of cytomegalovirus exposure and HLA in healthy donors. The study ran its PCR with 60 Vbeta and 13 Jbeta primers. Only in-frame clones appear in the TCRdb table, and some are missing; sequencing was by immunoSEQ multiplex PCR. Here the sample table reports roughly 78,000 clones. Sequencing was done on a sample of PBMCs. The receptor source for this set is a man between 40 and 49 years old in good health and CMV-seronegative.

This rearrangement joins TRBV7-9 to TRBJ2-5; 8 bases map to TRBD1. The J call may be wrong; the DNA end is better matched by TRBJ2-7. This CDR3 contains 16 residues. Germline loops: CDR1 SEHNR, CDR2 FQNEAQ (reference sequence). For the CDR3, the DNA is TGTGCCAGCAGCTCTGGGACAGGAACCGGATCCTACGAGCAGTACTTC. Translated, it gives CASSSGTGTGSYEQYF.

The J gene is TRBJ2-3, the V gene TRBV19, with D tentatively TRBD1 (6 bases). V lost 6 bases, J lost 0 bases, and 13 bases lay in between. This CDR3 region has 15 residues. Per the germline V gene, CDR1 is LNHDA and CDR2 is SQIVND (reference sequence). This chain's CDR3 is CASRGTLVSTDTQYF. The CDR3 coding sequence is TGTGCCAGTAGGGGGACACTTGTCAGCACAGATACGCAGTATTTT. The variable domain in full, completed from reference TRBV19 and TRBJ2-3, reads DGGITQSPKYLFRKEGQNVTLSCEQNLNHDAMYWYRQDPGQGLRLIYYSQIVNDFQKGDIAEGYSVSREKKESFPLTVTSAQKNPTAFYLCASRGTLVSTDTQYFGPGTRLTVL.

The chain links TRBV5-5 to TRBJ1-2; D is uncertain. V lost 1 base and J lost 0, with 10 bases in between. Germline assignment: CDR1 SGHKS and CDR2 YYEKEE (reference sequence). This CDR3 has 15 amino acids. In DNA, the CDR3 is TGTGCCAGCAGCTTGTGGGCGGGATCTAACTATGGCTACACCTTC. This sequence encodes CASSLWAGSNYGYTF.

The V call is TRBV2, the J call TRBJ1-1; no clear D. There are 16 residues in the CDR3. Germline assignment: CDR1 SNHLY and CDR2 FYNNEI. V was pared by 5 bases and J by 1 base, with 17 bases between. CDR3 sequence (DNA): TGTGCCAGCAGTCCCCTACACTCGACTGGGAACACTGAAGCTTTCTTT. It specifies CASSPLHSTGNTEAFF.

The chain employs TRBV7-2 and TRBJ2-5, with D perhaps matching TRBD1 (6 bases). The J call is doubtful: the DNA matches TRBJ2-7 better. Germline CDR1 reads SGHTA; CDR2 reads FQGNSA. CDR3 length: 15 residues. The CDR3 DNA reads TGTGCCAGCAGCTTGTCTACAGGGATTGCCTACGAGCAGTACTTC. It codes for CASSLSTGIAYEQYF.

This rearrangement joins TRBV7-9 to TRBJ1-3; TRBD1 matches at 8 bases. The junction had 10 bases not matched to a gene; V was cut back by 1 base and J by 2 bases. The CDR3 is 18 amino acids. Germline V gene data show CDR1 as SEHNR and CDR2 as FQNEAQ (reference sequence). CDR3 sequence: CASSLGIGTGPTGNTIYF. CDR3 in DNA: TGTGCCAGCAGCTTAGGAATCGGGACAGGCCCCACTGGAAACACCATATATTTT.

The chain employs TRBV9 and TRBJ2-3; D is ambiguous. The CDR3 totals 14 residues. The V gene's germline CDR1 is SGDLS and CDR2 YYNGEE. Trimming removed 6 bases from V and 0 bases from J, with 11 bases in between. CDR3 sequence (DNA): TGTGCCAGCACAAGGCAGGCAAGCACAGATACGCAGTATTTT. Its translation is CASTRQASTDTQYF.

The V call is TRBV7-8, the J call TRBJ2-5; 9 bases match TRBD1. Matching the DNA end better, TRBJ2-7 makes the J call doubtful. The CDR3 length is 16 residues. From germline, CDR1 is SGHVS and CDR2 FQNEAQ. CDR3 nucleotides: TGTGCCAGCAGCGAAGAGGAGGGACAGGGTTGGTACGAGCAGTACTTC. Protein: CASSEEEGQGWYEQYF.

The rearrangement joins TRBV12-5 to TRBJ2-3; 8 bases line up with TRBD2. This CDR3 has 18 residues. The V and J ends lost 0 bases and 2 bases, in that order; junction bases with no gene match: 10. CDR1 is LGHNT and CDR2 is FRNRAP in the germline V gene. CDR3 sequence reads: CASGLVRGSGGFTDTQYF. CDR3 bases: TGTGCTAGTGGTTTGGTACGAGGGAGCGGGGGATTCACAGATACGCAGTATTTT.

This chain joins TRBV5-6 and TRBJ1-6; possible D gene TRBD1, 6 bases. Germline V gene data show CDR1 as SGHDT and CDR2 as YYEEEE. Between the trimmed V and J ends, which lost 4 bases and 8 bases, there was a span of 16 bases. This CDR3 has 15 residues. The CDR3 coding sequence is TGTGCCAGCAGCCAATTGGACAGTGTATATTCACCCCTCCACTTT. Translated, it gives CASSQLDSVYSPLHF.

V and J are TRBV2 and TRBJ2-1; the match to TRBD1 covers 10 bases. The germline V gene has CDR1 SNHLY and CDR2 FYNNEI. The CDR3 extends over 13 amino acids. With 7 bases clipped from V and 8 bases from J, the junction kept 5 bases outside the gene matches. The CDR3 loop is CASKGTGDDEQFF. Here the CDR3 DNA reads TGTGCCAGCAAAGGGACAGGGGACGATGAGCAGTTCTTC.

The chain is built from TRBV18 and TRBJ1-5; tentatively, D is TRBD1 (6 bases). V gave up 4 bases and J gave up 7 bases, with 17 bases separating them. The CDR3 has 15 amino acids. In germline, CDR1 is KGHSH, CDR2 LQKENI. The CDR3 nucleotides read TGTGCCAGCTCACTATTAGGGGGTGGTAGCCAGCCCCAGCATTTT. The encoded protein is CASSLLGGGSQPQHF.

The rearrangement joins TRBV5-1 to TRBJ2-5; the match to TRBD2 covers 8 bases. This CDR3 has 16 amino acids. Trimming at V came to 5 bases and at J to 2 bases, leaving 11 bases not matched to a gene. Germline CDR1 reads SGHRS; CDR2 reads YFSETQ. CDR3 in DNA: TGCGCCAGCAGTAGCGGGGTACTGATAGGGCAAGAGACCCAGTACTTC. Protein product: CASSSGVLIGQETQYF.

V and J are TRBV7-9 and TRBJ1-5, with a possible D match to TRBD1 (5 bases). The CDR3 loop spans 18 amino acids. V was trimmed by 3 bases and J by 3 bases, leaving 21 bases between them. Germline CDR1 SEHNR, CDR2 FQNEAQ (reference sequence). The CDR3 here is CASSFGGTQRGFNQPQHF. CDR3 in DNA: TGTGCCAGCAGCTTCGGGGGAACCCAAAGAGGCTTCAATCAGCCCCAGCATTTT.